Given below is one T cell receptor (beta chain) in context. In the source study's methods: Reference gene primer amplification gave nucleated cell count estimates. TCRdb's table, derived via immunoSEQ multiplex PCR, lists solely in-frame clones and lacks some. That table furnishes V, J and clone size, whereas the DNA furnished D and trimming. The repertoire holds 55,000 to 65,000 clones, with roughly 80% as singletons. This sample is drawn from a study of blood T cell repertoires in COVID-19. Study-wide background: Sites in the United States, Italy and Spain provided acute and convalescent COVID-19 samples. Sources were T cells, B-cell-depleted T cells, or PBMCs; the material itself was cDNA or gDNA.

Trimming left V 4 bases short and J 0 bases short, with 16 bases between. This CDR3 has 18 residues. Germline CDR1 SGHDN, CDR2 FVKESK. The gene calls are TRBV14 and TRBJ2-6; a weak D match, TRBD1 (6 bases). The sample consisted of peripheral blood. The receptor comes from a human donor in a cohort sampled during active COVID-19. CDR3 sequence: CASSPGAQVISGANVLTF. CDR3 coding DNA: TGTGCCAGCAGCCCAGGGGCCCAGGTGATCTCTGGGGCCAACGTCCTGACTTTC.